This T cell receptor (beta chain) is from a study of blood T cell repertoires in COVID-19. About the study: From the United States, Italy and Spain came samples of acute and convalescent COVID-19. From T cells, B-cell-depleted T cells, or PBMCs came the material, which was cDNA or gDNA.

Researchers sorted participants into cohorts using their self-reported clinical history. Contact with a PCR-confirmed or clinician-diagnosed COVID-19 case occurred within 2 weeks of entry. Sequencing used immunoSEQ multiplex PCR; TCRdb keeps in-frame clones, though not all of them. The sample gives 150,000 to 200,000 clones, roughly 84% of which show up once; about 5% is in the top ten. The CDR3 runs 15 residues. CDR1 and CDR2 from the germline V gene are MGHRA and YSYEKL. The V end was cut by 3 bases, the J end by 1 base, with 12 bases between. Sequenced input: PBMCs or T cells enriched from blood (not recorded which). This TCR was recovered from a man between 65 and 80 years old who had been exposed to COVID-19. The chain joins TRBV4-1 to TRBJ1-1; perhaps TRBD1 as D (5 bases). CDR3 sequence (DNA): TGCGCCAGCAGCCACCAGGACATTGAGAACACTGAAGCTTTCTTT. This gives the protein CASSHQDIENTEAFF.